These T cell receptor beta chains were read from a single sample in a study of T cell responses to AZD1222 COVID-19 vaccine. The table came from immunoSEQ multiplex PCR; TCRdb's copy has only in-frame clones and leaves some out. The data show about 120,000 clones, with approximately 83% seen just once and about 9.8% held by the top ten. The material was peripheral blood, obtained on day 0 of AZD1222 vaccination. The source is an adult in good health. Both conserved end residues are part of each CDR3. Each record gives: CDR3 DNA, CDR3 protein, V gene, clone size, J gene, D gene. D genes are given only for firm matches. Clone size is not always given. Where it is, it says once, few, many or a class for expanded clones.

CDR3 DNA: TGTGGGTGCACCCAGGGGGCTTTGGATTCACCCCTCCACTTT
CDR3 protein: CGCTQGALDSPLHF
V gene: TRBV30
clone size: -
J gene: TRBJ1-6
D gene: TRBD1

CDR3 DNA: TGTGCCAGCAGTTTATCAGAACTAGCGGGAGTCACAGATACGCAGTATTTT
CDR3 protein: CASSLSELAGVTDTQYF
V gene: TRBV27
clone size: -
J gene: TRBJ2-3
D gene: TRBD2

CDR3 DNA: TGTGCCAGCAGCTTGGCGGGGGGCAATTCACCCCTCCACTTT
CDR3 protein: CASSLAGGNSPLHF
V gene: TRBV9
clone size: once
J gene: TRBJ1-6
D gene: -

CDR3 DNA: TGCGCCAGCAGTGAGTTGAGGGGTAGCGGGATACTTAGCAATCAGCCCCAGCATTTT
CDR3 protein: CASSELRGSGILSNQPQHF
V gene: TRBV10-1
clone size: -
J gene: TRBJ1-5
D gene: -

CDR3 DNA: TGTGCCAGTAGTGACAGAGTGAACACTGAAGCTTTCTTT
CDR3 protein: CASSDRVNTEAFF
V gene: TRBV19
clone size: -
J gene: TRBJ1-1
D gene: -

CDR3 DNA: TGCAGCGTTGAAGGGGGGTCCTATGGCTACACCTTC
CDR3 protein: CSVEGGSYGYTF
V gene: TRBV29-1
clone size: -
J gene: TRBJ1-2
D gene: -

CDR3 DNA: TGTGCCAGCAGCCCCCTATCCGAGGTCAAGGTTATGCAGTACTTC
CDR3 protein: CASSPLSEVKVMQYF
V gene: TRBV3-1/TRBV3-2
clone size: -
J gene: TRBJ2-7
D gene: -

CDR3 DNA: TGTGCCAGCTCACCACCGCAGGGGGGGGCAAACACTGAAGCTTTCTTT
CDR3 protein: CASSPPQGGANTEAFF
V gene: TRBV18
clone size: -
J gene: TRBJ1-1
D gene: TRBD1

CDR3 DNA: TGTGCCAGTAGTGGGACGGGGGGCTACGAGCAGTACTTC
CDR3 protein: CASSGTGGYEQYF
V gene: TRBV19
clone size: -
J gene: TRBJ2-7
D gene: TRBD2

CDR3 DNA: TGTGCCAGCAGTCGAATCGGGACAGGGCCCTACGAGCAGTACTTC
CDR3 protein: CASSRIGTGPYEQYF
V gene: TRBV27
clone size: -
J gene: TRBJ2-7
D gene: TRBD1

CDR3 DNA: TGTGCCAGCAGCTTAGAGGCTAGCGGGAGGGCCTATGAGCAGTTCTTC
CDR3 protein: CASSLEASGRAYEQFF
V gene: TRBV7-2
clone size: -
J gene: TRBJ2-1
D gene: TRBD2

CDR3 DNA: TGTGCCAGCGGTAATAGCGGGCCTAAAGGGAATGAGCAGTTCTTC
CDR3 protein: CASGNSGPKGNEQFF
V gene: TRBV9
clone size: -
J gene: TRBJ2-1
D gene: TRBD2

CDR3 DNA: TGCAGCACTTCCACTCCCTGGGGATCGACTGAAGCTTTCTTT
CDR3 protein: CSTSTPWGSTEAFF
V gene: TRBV29-1
clone size: -
J gene: TRBJ1-1
D gene: -

CDR3 DNA: TGTGCCAGCAGTGAGGCCGAAACAAGGACAAGGGGTGGCTACACCTTC
CDR3 protein: CASSEAETRTRGGYTF
V gene: TRBV2
clone size: -
J gene: TRBJ1-2
D gene: -

CDR3 DNA: TGTGCCAGCAGTTATAACACCAATTCACCCCTCCACTTT
CDR3 protein: CASSYNTNSPLHF
V gene: TRBV6-5
clone size: few
J gene: TRBJ1-6
D gene: -

CDR3 DNA: TGTGCCACCAGCAGAGGTGTGTCAGCGGGGGGACTTTACAATGAGCAGTTCTTC
CDR3 protein: CATSRGVSAGGLYNEQFF
V gene: TRBV15
clone size: -
J gene: TRBJ2-1
D gene: TRBD2

CDR3 DNA: TGTGCCAGCTCACCAGGGCGGAGGGCCTCCTACGAGCAGTACTTC
CDR3 protein: CASSPGRRASYEQYF
V gene: TRBV18
clone size: -
J gene: TRBJ2-7
D gene: -

CDR3 DNA: TGTGCCAGCAGTTTAGGGGTAGACTACCTGGTTAGCACAGATACGCAGTATTTT
CDR3 protein: CASSLGVDYLVSTDTQYF
V gene: TRBV27
clone size: -
J gene: TRBJ2-3
D gene: -

CDR3 DNA: TGCGCCAGCAGCCAAGACGGGCAGGGGATCACTGAAGCTTTCTTT
CDR3 protein: CASSQDGQGITEAFF
V gene: TRBV4-3
clone size: -
J gene: TRBJ1-1
D gene: -

CDR3 DNA: TGTGCCAGCAGCTTAGACGGCTCCTATAATTCACCCCTCCACTTT
CDR3 protein: CASSLDGSYNSPLHF
V gene: TRBV11-3
clone size: -
J gene: TRBJ1-6
D gene: -

CDR3 DNA: TGTGCCATCAGTGGACAGGGGACAACCTCACCCCTCCACTTT
CDR3 protein: CAISGQGTTSPLHF
V gene: TRBV10-3
clone size: -
J gene: TRBJ1-6
D gene: TRBD1

CDR3 DNA: TGTGCTAGTGGTCGGACAGGGGACAATGAAAAACTGTTTTTT
CDR3 protein: CASGRTGDNEKLFF
V gene: TRBV12-5
clone size: -
J gene: TRBJ1-4
D gene: TRBD1

CDR3 DNA: TGTGCCAGCAGTCGTACAGGGACGACCTATGGCTACACCTTC
CDR3 protein: CASSRTGTTYGYTF
V gene: TRBV27
clone size: -
J gene: TRBJ1-2
D gene: -

CDR3 DNA: TGTGCCACCAGTGATACCGGGACAGGCTCTGGAAACACCATATATTTT
CDR3 protein: CATSDTGTGSGNTIYF
V gene: TRBV24-1
clone size: -
J gene: TRBJ1-3
D gene: TRBD1

CDR3 DNA: TGTGCCAGAAGCTTGGCGGGACTAGGTCGCACAGATACGCAGTATTTT
CDR3 protein: CARSLAGLGRTDTQYF
V gene: TRBV5-3
clone size: -
J gene: TRBJ2-3
D gene: TRBD2

CDR3 DNA: TGTGCCAGCACGACACTAGGGGGTGAGCAGTTCTTC
CDR3 protein: CASTTLGGEQFF
V gene: TRBV9
clone size: -
J gene: TRBJ2-1
D gene: -

CDR3 DNA: TGTGCCACGACCCAGGGGAATAATTCACCCCTCCACTTT
CDR3 protein: CATTQGNNSPLHF
V gene: TRBV3-1/TRBV3-2
clone size: -
J gene: TRBJ1-6
D gene: -

CDR3 DNA: TGTGCCAGCTCACCATCGGCAGGGGAATCTGGAAACACCATATATTTT
CDR3 protein: CASSPSAGESGNTIYF
V gene: TRBV18
clone size: -
J gene: TRBJ1-3
D gene: -

CDR3 DNA: TGTGCCAGCAGTGGCGACCTGGGACAGGGAAATGAAAAACTGTTTTTT
CDR3 protein: CASSGDLGQGNEKLFF
V gene: TRBV2
clone size: -
J gene: TRBJ1-4
D gene: TRBD1

CDR3 DNA: TGCGCCAGCAGCCAACCGGGACGGACTACCTACGAGCAGTACTTC
CDR3 protein: CASSQPGRTTYEQYF
V gene: TRBV4-1
clone size: -
J gene: TRBJ2-7
D gene: -

CDR3 DNA: TGCGCCAGCAGCCCCAGTTTGGGGGCAGGGAATTCACCCCTCCACTTT
CDR3 protein: CASSPSLGAGNSPLHF
V gene: TRBV4-1
clone size: -
J gene: TRBJ1-6
D gene: -

CDR3 DNA: TGTGCCTGGTCAGCCCAGGAATACGAGCAGTACTTC
CDR3 protein: CAWSAQEYEQYF
V gene: TRBV30
clone size: -
J gene: TRBJ2-7
D gene: -

CDR3 DNA: TGTGCCAGCAGCCCCCAATCGGCGAACACCGGGGAGCTGTTTTTT
CDR3 protein: CASSPQSANTGELFF
V gene: TRBV27
clone size: -
J gene: TRBJ2-2
D gene: -

CDR3 DNA: TGTGCCTGGAGTCGAGGGGGCGCTGAAGCTTTCTTT
CDR3 protein: CAWSRGGAEAFF
V gene: TRBV30
clone size: -
J gene: TRBJ1-1
D gene: TRBD1

CDR3 DNA: TGTGCCAGCAGCTCTTGGACTAGCGGGGCCAATGAGCAGTTCTTC
CDR3 protein: CASSSWTSGANEQFF
V gene: TRBV9
clone size: -
J gene: TRBJ2-1
D gene: TRBD2

CDR3 DNA: TGTGCCAGCAGCTTGGAAGGGATCTCTGGGGCCAACGTCCTGACTTTC
CDR3 protein: CASSLEGISGANVLTF
V gene: TRBV5-8
clone size: -
J gene: TRBJ2-6
D gene: -

CDR3 DNA: TGTGCCAGCAGCGCCCGGACTAGCGGGAGGGGGCAAGAGACCCAGTACTTC
CDR3 protein: CASSARTSGRGQETQYF
V gene: TRBV11-3
clone size: -
J gene: TRBJ2-5
D gene: TRBD2

CDR3 DNA: TGTGCCAGCAGCTGGACCACAGATACGCAGTATTTT
CDR3 protein: CASSWTTDTQYF
V gene: TRBV3-1/TRBV3-2
clone size: -
J gene: TRBJ2-3
D gene: -

CDR3 DNA: TGTGCCAGCAGTTACTCGTCAATAGCCAAAAACATTCAGTACTTC
CDR3 protein: CASSYSSIAKNIQYF
V gene: TRBV6-2/TRBV6-3
clone size: -
J gene: TRBJ2-4
D gene: -

CDR3 DNA: TGTGCCAGCAGCCCAGGGACTACTTATGGCTACACCTTC
CDR3 protein: CASSPGTTYGYTF
V gene: TRBV6-2/TRBV6-3
clone size: -
J gene: TRBJ1-2
D gene: -

CDR3 DNA: TGTGCCAGCAGTTTGCAGGGGGCACCCACTGAAGCTTTCTTT
CDR3 protein: CASSLQGAPTEAFF
V gene: TRBV27
clone size: once
J gene: TRBJ1-1
D gene: TRBD1